What follows is one T cell receptor beta chain and its context. This sample was taken from a study of blood T cell repertoires in COVID-19. Turning to the study itself: Acute and convalescent COVID-19 samples came from the United States, Italy and Spain.

Sequenced by immunoSEQ multiplex PCR; TCRdb stores in-frame clones only, minus some. The sample shows some 220,000 clones, roughly 80% of them seen only once. The material sequenced was peripheral blood. The sequence was obtained from a woman between 25 and 40 years old who had recovered from COVID-19.

The CDR3 spells CASSLRAHHHNEQFF. DNA for the CDR3: TGTGCCAGCAGCTTAAGAGCCCACCACCACAATGAGCAGTTCTTC. The chain combines TRBV7-9 with TRBJ2-1; no clear D. The germline V and J ends were trimmed by 2 bases and 5 bases, with 13 bases remaining between them. The germline V gene encodes CDR1 SEHNR and CDR2 FQNEAQ (reference sequence). The CDR3 length is 15 residues.